This T cell receptor (beta chain) derives from a study of human CD4 T cells and Enterobacteriaceae. Clones were sequenced by immunoSEQ multiplex PCR, and TCRdb holds only the in-frame ones, with some missing. The sample has about 25,000 clones, approximately 80% seen once. The CDR3 length is 13 residues. Trimming left V 6 bases short and J 3 bases short, with 11 bases between. Sorting took every CD4+ cell except CD45RA+CCR7+CD95- naive cells, reaching over 98% purity. Healthy donors' blood was sourced from blood donation centers in Switzerland. Positive selection with CD4 and CD14 microbeads isolated CD4+ T cells and monocytes. CD8+, CD14+, CD16+, CD56+, CD19+ and CD25-bright cells were excluded before sorting.

The TCR was taken from a human donor in good health. Sequencing was performed on memory CD4+ T cells from blood. This chain links TRBV23-1 with TRBJ1-2; D call uncertain. Being an ORF, TRBV23-1 has a function that is uncertain. The CDR3 region has the DNA TGCGCCAGCAGGCCGGGTCGGTACTATGGCTACACCTTC. This encodes CASRPGRYYGYTF.